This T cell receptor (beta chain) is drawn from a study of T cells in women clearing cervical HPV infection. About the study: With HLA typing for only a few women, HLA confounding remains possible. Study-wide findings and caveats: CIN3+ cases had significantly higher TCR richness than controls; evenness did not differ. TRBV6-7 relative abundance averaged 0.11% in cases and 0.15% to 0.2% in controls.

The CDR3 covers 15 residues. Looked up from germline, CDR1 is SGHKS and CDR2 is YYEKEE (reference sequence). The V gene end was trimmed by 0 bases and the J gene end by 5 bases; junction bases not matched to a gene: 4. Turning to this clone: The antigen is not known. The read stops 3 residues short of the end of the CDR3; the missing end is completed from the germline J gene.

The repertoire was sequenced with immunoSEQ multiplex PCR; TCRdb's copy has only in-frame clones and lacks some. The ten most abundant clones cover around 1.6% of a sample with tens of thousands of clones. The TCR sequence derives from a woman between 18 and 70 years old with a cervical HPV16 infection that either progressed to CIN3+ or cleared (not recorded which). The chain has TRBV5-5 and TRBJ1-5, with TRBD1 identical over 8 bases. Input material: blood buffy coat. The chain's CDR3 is CASSLAQGAYQPQHF. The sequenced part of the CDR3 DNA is TGTGCCAGCAGCTTGGCGCAGGGGGCTTATCAGCCC.